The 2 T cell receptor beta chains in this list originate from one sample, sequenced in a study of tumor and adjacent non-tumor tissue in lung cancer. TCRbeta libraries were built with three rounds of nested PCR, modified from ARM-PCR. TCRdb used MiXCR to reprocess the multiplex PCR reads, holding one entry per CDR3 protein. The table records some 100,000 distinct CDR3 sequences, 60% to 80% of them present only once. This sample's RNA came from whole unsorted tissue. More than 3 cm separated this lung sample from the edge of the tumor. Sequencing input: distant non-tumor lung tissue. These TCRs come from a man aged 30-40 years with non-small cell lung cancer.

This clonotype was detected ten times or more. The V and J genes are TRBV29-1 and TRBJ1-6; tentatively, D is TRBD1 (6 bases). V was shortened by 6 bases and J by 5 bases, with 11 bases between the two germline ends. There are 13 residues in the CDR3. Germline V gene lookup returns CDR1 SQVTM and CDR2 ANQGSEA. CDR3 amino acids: CSVRQDNNSPLHF. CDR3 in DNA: TGCAGCGTAAGACAGGACAATAATTCACCCCTCCACTTT.

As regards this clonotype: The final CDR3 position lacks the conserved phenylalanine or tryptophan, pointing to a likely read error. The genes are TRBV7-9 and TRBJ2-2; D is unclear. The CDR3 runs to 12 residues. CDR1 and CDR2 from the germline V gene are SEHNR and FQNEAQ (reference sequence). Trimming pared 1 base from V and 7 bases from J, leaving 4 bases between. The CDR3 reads CASSLGIGELFL. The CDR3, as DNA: TGTGCCAGCAGCTTAGGAATCGGGGAGCTGTTTTTA.